The 13 T cell receptor beta chains below all came from one sample that was sequenced in a study of T cell clonality in common variable immunodeficiency. Assay used: immunoSEQ multiplex PCR; TCRdb lists only in-frame clones, some missing. The sample holds roughly 40,000 clones, and no clone turns up only once. The source material was peripheral blood mononuclear cells. These receptors all stem from a person aged 18-69 years in good health.

This clone was seen many times. The CDR3 extends 3 residues past the end of the read, so its final part is completed from the germline J gene. The chain links TRBV5-1 to TRBJ1-3; the D gene is possibly TRBD1 (5 bases). V lost 4 bases to trimming and J lost 0 bases, with 8 bases between them. The CDR3 is 14 residues long. In germline, CDR1 is SGHRS, CDR2 YFSETQ. Partial CDR3 DNA: TGCGCCAGCAGCGCAGGGAGCTCTGGAAACACC. Translation: CASSAGSSGNT. The CDR3 reads in full as CASSAGSSGNTIYF.

This clone was counted at least ten times. The read ends 3 residues early relative to the CDR3; the germline J gene fills the gap. This chain joins TRBV12-3 or TRBV12-4 and TRBJ1-4, with 7 bases matching TRBD1. The ends lost 5 bases at V and 3 bases at J; junction bases unmatched: 12. The CDR3 is made up of 17 amino acids. Partial CDR3 DNA: TGTGCCAGCAGTCCCCCGAGGTGGACAGGTCCTAATGAAAAA. It yields the protein CASSPPRWTGPNEK. The full CDR3 sequence reads CASSPPRWTGPNEKLFF.

This clone was counted ten times or more. The read stops 3 residues short of the end of the CDR3; the missing end is completed from the germline J gene. V gene TRBV10-3 combines with J gene TRBJ2-5; a weak D match, TRBD2 (5 bases). CDR1 and CDR2 (germline): ENHRY, SYGVKD. Trimming cost V 6 bases and J 2 bases, with 10 bases left between them. The CDR3 spans 13 residues. CDR3 amino acids: CAIRRVGQETQYF. Incomplete CDR3 DNA: TGTGCCATCAGGAGGGTAGGGCAAGAGACC.

This clone was picked up many times. The CDR3 end falls 3 residues outside the read, so it is completed with the germline J gene. The chain carries TRBV2 and TRBJ2-7, with 11 bases lining up with TRBD1. CDR1 and CDR2 from the germline V gene are SNHLY and FYNNEI. The CDR3 totals 16 residues. V was clipped by 4 bases and J by 3 bases; unmatched bases: 8. CDR3 sequence reads: CASSGARTGGHYEQYF. The part of the CDR3 DNA that was read is TGTGCCAGCAGTGGCGCCCGGACAGGGGGCCACTACGAG.

This clone was seen ten or more times. The CDR3 extends 3 residues past the end of the read, so its final part is completed from the germline J gene. V is TRBV7-3 and J is TRBJ2-1, with 7 bases that match TRBD2. Germline CDR1 is SGHTA and CDR2 is FQGTGA. The CDR3 extends over 14 amino acids. The ends lost 8 bases at V and 4 bases at J; junction bases unmatched: 8. The part of the CDR3 DNA that was read is TGTGCCAGCTCCCGAGGGAGGGGTTACAATGAG. It encodes CASSRGRGYNE. The entire CDR3 sequence reads CASSRGRGYNEQFF.

This clone was observed at least ten times. The CDR3 here is CASSLGDREGSPLHF. The part of the CDR3 DNA that was read is TGTGCCAGCAGCTTGGGGGACAGGGAGGGTTCACCC. V and J are TRBV5-4 and TRBJ1-6; TRBD1 aligns across 9 bases. The read stops 3 residues short of the end of the CDR3; the missing end is completed from the germline J gene. The V segment lost 0 bases and the J segment 9 bases; nucleotides outside the gene matches: 4. The CDR3 has 15 residues. The germline V gene has CDR1 SGHNT and CDR2 YYREEE (reference sequence).

At least ten counts were recorded for this clone. Coverage ceases 3 residues before the CDR3 finishes, and the germline J gene fills in the end. The chain recombines TRBV6-2 or TRBV6-3 with TRBJ2-7; 7 positions match TRBD1. Germline V gives CDR1 MNHEY, CDR2 SVGEGT. Trimming cost V 5 bases and J 2 bases; bases outside gene matches: 9. This CDR3 contains 15 residues. The CDR3 DNA, read in part, is TGTGCCAGCAGTCCGTACTTTGGACAGGCCTACGAG. Translating it yields CASSPYFGQAYE. The whole CDR3 protein is CASSPYFGQAYEQYF.

This clone was seen at least ten times. Read coverage stops 3 residues before the CDR3 terminus; the germline J gene supplies the remainder. The V gene is TRBV9, the J gene TRBJ2-1, with D tentatively TRBD2 (6 bases). V was shortened by 2 bases and J by 1 base, with 13 bases between the two germline ends. The CDR3 runs to 16 residues. Germline CDR1 SGDLS, CDR2 YYNGEE. The CDR3 protein is CASSVGTAGSYNEQFF. Partial CDR3 DNA: TGTGCCAGCAGCGTTGGGACGGCGGGGTCCTACAATGAG.

The table lists this clone with many counts. The CDR3 end falls 3 residues outside the read, so it is completed with the germline J gene. The V gene is TRBV29-1, the J gene TRBJ2-2, with D tentatively TRBD1 (6 bases). The CDR3 runs to 14 residues. Germline CDR1 SQVTM, CDR2 ANQGSEA. V lost 0 bases and J 5 bases, leaving 10 bases between the germline ends. The CDR3 spells CSVEEFQGTGELFF. Partial CDR3 DNA: TGCAGCGTTGAAGAGTTCCAGGGGACCGGGGAG.

This clone appeared many times. Coverage ceases 3 residues before the CDR3 finishes, and the germline J gene fills in the end. J is TRBJ2-5 and V is TRBV6-1; 7 positions match TRBD2. The trim removed 2 bases at V and 4 bases at J, leaving 4 bases unmatched. The CDR3 runs 14 residues. Germline values: CDR1 MNHNS, CDR2 SASEGT. The part of the CDR3 DNA that was read is TGTGCCAGCAGTGAATCGGGGGGTAGAGAGACC. Its protein product is CASSESGGRET. The whole CDR3 region reads CASSESGGRETQYF.

This clone appeared many times. The read falls 3 residues short of the CDR3 end, and the missing part is taken from the germline J gene. The rearrangement joins TRBV19 to TRBJ2-5; tentatively, D is TRBD2 (6 bases). Trimming left V 4 bases short and J 4 bases short, with 16 bases between. Per germline, CDR1 LNHDA and CDR2 SQIVND (reference sequence). The CDR3 contains 15 residues. The covered CDR3 bases are TGTGCCAGTAGTAACCTAGCGACCCAGGCAGAGACC. This codes for CASSNLATQAET. The whole CDR3 sequence reads CASSNLATQAETQYF.

This clone has at least ten counts. Read sequence stops 3 residues before the CDR3 end, and the germline J gene provides the missing end. The V gene is TRBV7-2, the J gene TRBJ2-3; D may be TRBD2 (6 bases). This CDR3 is built from 15 residues. V was clipped by 2 bases and J by 2 bases, with 11 bases between them. From germline, CDR1 is SGHTA and CDR2 FQGNSA. CDR3 sequence: CASSLSVAATDTQYF. The sequenced part of the CDR3 DNA is TGTGCCAGCAGCTTATCGGTAGCGGCCACAGATACG. Variable domain in full (rest from reference TRBV7-2 and TRBJ2-3): GAGVSQSPSNKVTEKGKDVELRCDPISGHTALYWYRQSLGQGLEFLIYFQGNSAPDKSGLPSDRFSAERTGGSVSTLTIQRTQQEDSAVYLCASSLSVAATDTQYFGPGTRLTVL.

This clone occurred many times. The CDR3 extends 3 residues past the end of the read, so its final part is completed from the germline J gene. The rearrangement uses TRBV7-3 and TRBJ2-1; 10 bases agree with TRBD1. The CDR3 is made up of 15 amino acids. CDR1 is SGHTA and CDR2 is FQGTGA in the germline V gene. Trimming cost V 5 bases and J 9 bases; bases outside gene matches: 10. CDR3 loop: CASSLTGGSWGEQFF. Partial CDR3 DNA: TGTGCCAGCAGCCTGACAGGGGGCAGTTGGGGTGAG.